This T cell receptor (beta chain) was sequenced during a study of response to subunit inactivated influenza vaccine. TCRdb recomputed calls from the RT-PCR reads with MiXCR, one row per CDR3 protein. The sample gives about 700,000 distinct CDR3 sequences, about 14% of which show up once; 5.5% to 7% is in the top ten. This clonotype was seen at least ten times. The specimen was PBMCs from blood, collected roughly 15 days before vaccination. The sequence derives from a man aged 50-59 years who received an inactivated influenza vaccine.

This chain's CDR3 is CATSDRSGTGDEQFF. CDR3 in DNA: TGTGCCACCAGTGATCGATCCGGGACAGGGGATGAGCAGTTCTTC. J is TRBJ2-1 and V is TRBV24-1, with 10 positions matching TRBD1. The V gene end was trimmed by 3 bases and the J gene end by 8 bases; junction bases not matched to a gene: 6. CDR3 length equals 15 residues. Germline V gene data show CDR1 as KGHDR and CDR2 as SFDVKD.